This T cell receptor beta chain was obtained from a study of T cells after yellow fever vaccination. The study's findings and limits: Weaker in magnitude, the secondary response showed a faster peak on day 5 versus 15.

Production of TCR cDNA was by 5'RACE template switching, which also added a universal primer site and UMIs. A single record per CDR3 protein comes from TCRdb applying MiXCR to the 5' RACE reads. The sample gives 250,000 or so distinct CDR3 sequences, over 3% of which show up once; around a fifth is in the top ten. This clonotype came up many times. Its target is unknown. Looked up from germline, CDR1 is MGHRA and CDR2 is YSYEKL. V was trimmed by 1 base and J by 0 bases, leaving 18 bases between them. The CDR3 runs 18 residues. This sequence was found in a man aged 18 to 29 who received the YFV17D yellow fever vaccine. The material was PBMCs, obtained 15 days after the yellow fever booster vaccination. This chain uses TRBV4-1 with TRBJ1-1; possibly TRBD1 for D (5 bases). The CDR3 DNA follows: TGCGCCAGCAGCCAAGTCCCGGGGGGGTTATCCATGAACACTGAAGCTTTCTTT. Residues: CASSQVPGGLSMNTEAFF.